A single sample is the source of the 7 T cell receptor beta chains below, sequenced in a study of blood T cell repertoires in COVID-19. Generated by immunoSEQ multiplex PCR, the TCRdb table keeps only in-frame clones and is missing some. The repertoire holds 130,000 to 150,000 clones, with about 88% as singletons. Sequencing was carried out using peripheral blood. The origin of the receptors is a man in his fifties or sixties with active or convalescent COVID-19.

The rearrangement links TRBV28 to TRBJ2-4; TRBD2 matches at 8 bases. Germline assignment: CDR1 MDHEN and CDR2 SYDVKM. Losses at the gene ends were 5 bases for V and 9 bases for J; bases not matched to a gene: 6. The CDR3 is 13 amino acids. CDR3 coding DNA: TGTGCCAGCAGTCCCGGGGGGGGTTTCATTCAGTACTTC. Its translation: CASSPGGGFIQYF.

The rearrangement links TRBV2 to TRBJ2-7, with a tentative D call TRBD1 (5 bases). There are 14 residues in the CDR3. CDR1 is SNHLY and CDR2 is FYNNEI in the germline V gene. V lost 3 bases and J 5 bases, leaving 14 bases between the germline ends. The CDR3 region is CASSDNRIRNEQYF. The CDR3 DNA follows: TGTGCCAGCAGTGATAACAGGATTAGGAACGAGCAGTACTTC.

The chain is built from TRBV5-1 and TRBJ1-4; 7 bases are shared with TRBD1. The length of the CDR3 is 14 residues. Per germline, CDR1 SGHRS and CDR2 YFSETQ. V gave up 4 bases and J gave up 5 bases; unmatched junction bases: 5. CDR3 sequence reads: CASSPGTANEKLFF. The DNA of the CDR3 is TGCGCCAGCAGCCCCGGGACAGCAAATGAAAAACTGTTTTTT.

A single count supports this clone. The V gene is TRBV30, the J gene TRBJ1-5; 10 nucleotides line up with TRBD1. The V gene's germline CDR1 is GTSNPN and CDR2 SVGIG (reference sequence). The ends lost 6 bases at V and 4 bases at J; junction bases unmatched: 3. This CDR3 has 13 amino acids. In DNA form, the CDR3 reads TGTGCCTGTGCGGGACAGGGGAATCAGCCCCAGCATTTT. Its protein is CACAGQGNQPQHF.

This chain connects TRBV5-1 to TRBJ2-1; TRBD2 matches 8 bases. Germline V gives CDR1 SGHRS, CDR2 YFSETQ. J gave up 3 bases and V 4 bases, and 9 bases lay outside the gene matches. The CDR3 runs to 16 residues. The CDR3 coding sequence is TGCGCCAGCAGCGATTGGGAAAGCGGGAGCTACAATGAGCAGTTCTTC. Encoded protein: CASSDWESGSYNEQFF.

The rearrangement uses TRBV9 and TRBJ2-7, with a tentative D call TRBD1 (5 bases). The CDR3 covers 14 residues. The germline V gene encodes CDR1 SGDLS and CDR2 YYNGEE. The ends were cut back, 0 bases at V and 2 bases at J, with 9 bases in the middle. CDR3 sequence: CASSVEGRAYEQYF. In DNA form, the CDR3 reads TGTGCCAGCAGCGTAGAGGGCAGGGCCTACGAGCAGTACTTC.

The rearrangement joins TRBV6-5 to TRBJ1-5; maybe TRBD1 (5 bases). Germline assignment: CDR1 MNHEY and CDR2 SVGAGI. This CDR3 contains 13 residues. V was pared by 3 bases and J by 5 bases, with 8 bases between. The DNA of the CDR3 is TGTGCCAGCAGTTATGGGGCCGATCAGCCCCAGCATTTT. The encoded protein is CASSYGADQPQHF.